The clone carrying this TCR beta chain was observed a handful of times. The antigen is unknown. These data belong to a study of beta chain features in type 1 diabetes. TCRB transcripts that were expressed got sequenced, as all of the isolated RNA had been reverse transcribed. TCRdb's table, derived via immunoSEQ multiplex PCR, lists solely in-frame clones and lacks some. The table lists 430,000 or so clones, approximately 10% of them singletons. Whole-study findings and limits: Naive, central memory and Treg TCRB repertoires appeared more alike in patients than in healthy donors.

Sort purity for all populations was recorded as exceeding 98%. The source of this sequence is a woman in her late teens or twenties in good health. The material sequenced was naive CD4+ T cells from blood.

The CDR3 DNA reads as TGCAGCGTCCTGAGTGGAGGGAAGGGCTACACCTTC. Its protein is CSVLSGGKGYTF. V gene TRBV29-1 combines with J gene TRBJ1-2, with no clear D. The CDR3 runs to 12 residues. V lost 6 bases and J lost 8, with 16 bases in between. Germline assignment: CDR1 SQVTM and CDR2 ANQGSEA.